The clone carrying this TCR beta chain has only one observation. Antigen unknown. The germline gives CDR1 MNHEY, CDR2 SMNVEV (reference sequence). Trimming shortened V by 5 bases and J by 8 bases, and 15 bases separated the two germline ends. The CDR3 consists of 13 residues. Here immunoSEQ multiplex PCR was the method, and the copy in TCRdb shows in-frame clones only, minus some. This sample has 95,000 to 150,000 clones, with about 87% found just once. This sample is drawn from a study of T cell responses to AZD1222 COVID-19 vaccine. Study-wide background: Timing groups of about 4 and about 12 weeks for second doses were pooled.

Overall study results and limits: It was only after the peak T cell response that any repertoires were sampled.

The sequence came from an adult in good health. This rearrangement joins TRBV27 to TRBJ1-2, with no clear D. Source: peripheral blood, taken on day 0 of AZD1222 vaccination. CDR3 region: CASSTANIGGYTF. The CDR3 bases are TGTGCCAGCAGTACCGCTAATATTGGGGGCTACACCTTC.